What follows are 28 T cell receptor beta chains derived from one specimen sequenced in a study of blood T cell repertoires in COVID-19. Here immunoSEQ multiplex PCR was the method, and the copy in TCRdb shows in-frame clones only, minus some. In the table there are about 280,000 clones, 90% of which are singletons. Material: PBMCs or T cells enriched from blood (not recorded which). These receptors originate from a woman aged 18 to 35 with acute COVID-19.

The chain employs TRBV6-4 and TRBJ2-1; D ambiguous. This CDR3 is 14 amino acids long. Germline CDR1 is MRHNA and CDR2 is SNTAGT. The V end was cut by 0 bases, the J end by 7 bases, with 10 bases between. The CDR3 bases are TGTGCCAGCAGTGACTCCTCCAACCTAAATGAGCAGTTCTTC. This translates into CASSDSSNLNEQFF.

V gene TRBV7-2 combines with J gene TRBJ2-2; 7 nucleotides line up with TRBD1. CDR1 SGHTA and CDR2 FQGNSA come from the germline V gene. The CDR3 runs to 15 residues. After removal of 5 bases from V and 3 bases from J, the junction contained 6 bases not matched to a gene. CDR3 residues: CASSPDRSYTGELFF. CDR3 DNA sequence: TGTGCCAGCAGCCCGGACAGGTCGTACACCGGGGAGCTGTTTTTT.

The chain joins TRBV4-1 to TRBJ2-7; 8 nucleotides align to TRBD2. Trimming took 4 bases from V and 0 from J; bases not matched to a gene: 5. This CDR3 is built from 15 residues. Per the germline V gene, CDR1 is MGHRA and CDR2 is YSYEKL. The CDR3 region has the DNA TGCGCCAGCAGCCGAGAGACTAGCGACTCCTACGAGCAGTACTTC. Translated, it gives CASSRETSDSYEQYF.

The DNA of the CDR3 is TGTGCCAGTAGTATAGGGCGGGGGACGACAGGGGCGGCAGATACGCAGTATTTT. Its protein product is CASSIGRGTTGAADTQYF. The rearrangement joins TRBV19 to TRBJ2-3; tentative D call: TRBD1 (8 bases). The CDR3 is 18 amino acids. Germline assignment: CDR1 LNHDA and CDR2 SQIVND (reference sequence). The germline V and J ends were trimmed by 1 base and 4 bases, with 21 bases remaining between them.

The chain uses TRBV6-5 and TRBJ1-2; 8 bases map to TRBD1. Per germline, CDR1 MNHEY and CDR2 SVGAGI. Losses at the gene ends were 2 bases for V and 6 bases for J; bases not matched to a gene: 5. CDR3 size: 14 residues. CDR3 in DNA: TGTGCCAGCAGTTACCGGACAGGGATGGATGGCTACACCTTC. This sequence encodes CASSYRTGMDGYTF.

As for this clone: The same CDR3 arises from other DNA sequences in this sample as well. J is TRBJ2-7 and V is TRBV28; the D is unclear. Germline CDR1 and CDR2: MDHEN and SYDVKM. V lost 1 base and J lost 4, with 5 bases in between. The CDR3 runs 12 residues. This CDR3 is CASSLSGYEQYF. In DNA form, the CDR3 reads TGTGCCAGCAGTTTATCGGGTTACGAGCAGTACTTC.

A note on this clone: This CDR3 is also generated by other DNA sequences in the sample. The rearrangement uses TRBV18 and TRBJ1-1, with D possibly TRBD1 on 5 matching bases. The CDR3 loop spans 12 amino acids. Trimming took 3 bases from V and 7 from J, leaving 9 bases between them. CDR1 is KGHSH and CDR2 is LQKENI in the germline V gene. CDR3: CASSPGQNEAFF. CDR3 DNA: TGTGCCAGCTCACCGGGGCAGAATGAAGCTTTCTTT. Full variable domain (missing parts from reference TRBV18 and TRBJ1-1): NAGVMQNPRHLVRRRGQEARLRCSPMKGHSHVYWYRQLPEEGLKFMVYLQKENIIDESGMPKERFSAEFPKEGPSILRIQQVVRGDSAAYFCASSPGQNEAFFGQGTRLTVV.

This chain connects TRBV9 to TRBJ1-1; 10 nucleotides match TRBD1. V was pared by 4 bases and J by 3 bases, with 6 bases of the junction left unmatched. Germline V gene sequence: CDR1 SGDLS, CDR2 YYNGEE. There are 15 residues in the CDR3. This CDR3 reads CASSPRQGADTEAFF. In DNA, the CDR3 is TGTGCCAGCAGCCCCCGACAGGGGGCGGACACTGAAGCTTTCTTT.

The chain has TRBV5-4 and TRBJ2-5; 16 nucleotides agree with TRBD2. Looked up from germline, CDR1 is SGHNT and CDR2 is YYREEE (reference sequence). Germline trimming cut 4 bases from V and 5 bases from J; bases unmatched to any gene: 5. CDR3 length equals 16 residues. The chain's CDR3 is CASSVGTSGRAETQYF. For the CDR3, the DNA is TGTGCCAGCAGCGTGGGGACTAGCGGGAGGGCGGAGACCCAGTACTTC.

This rearrangement joins TRBV3-1 (or the pseudogene TRBV3-2) to TRBJ1-3; unclear D gene. The CDR3 has 15 amino acids. The V gene's germline CDR1 is LGHDT and CDR2 YNNKEL (reference sequence). V lost 4 bases and J 0 bases, leaving 10 bases between the germline ends. The CDR3 loop reads CASSPSSSSGNTIYF. In DNA form, the CDR3 reads TGTGCCAGCAGCCCCTCGAGTAGCTCTGGAAACACCATATATTTT.

The chain recombines TRBV18 with TRBJ2-5, with 9 nucleotides matching TRBD1. In germline, CDR1 is KGHSH, CDR2 LQKENI. The V and J ends lost 3 bases and 1 base, in that order; junction bases with no gene match: 9. The CDR3 contains 17 residues. CDR3 residues: CASSPDYRGLVQETQYF. CDR3 coding DNA: TGTGCCAGCTCACCCGACTACAGGGGGCTCGTCCAAGAGACCCAGTACTTC.

The genes are TRBV18 and TRBJ2-5; unclear D gene. This CDR3 spans 13 amino acids. The V and J ends lost 2 bases and 5 bases respectively, with 9 bases between them. Germline CDR1 reads KGHSH; CDR2 reads LQKENI. The CDR3 coding sequence is TGTGCCAGCTCACCATTGGCGCGGGAGACCCAGTACTTC. Translating it yields CASSPLARETQYF.

The chain employs TRBV21-1 and TRBJ2-7; the DNA was not used to check the table's D call, TRBD2. TRBV21-1 is recorded as a pseudogene. The CDR3 runs 14 residues. In DNA, the CDR3 is TGTGCCAGCAGCAAGAGGCCAGCTGGCTACGAGCAGTACTTC. Its translation is CASSKRPAGYEQYF.

V and J are TRBV6-5 and TRBJ1-2; no clear D gene. In germline, CDR1 is MNHEY, CDR2 SVGAGI. The V and J ends lost 6 bases and 5 bases respectively, with 13 bases between them. This CDR3 is built from 13 residues. The CDR3 region has the DNA TGTGCCAGCAGACAATCGGGGAGTTATGGCTACACCTTC. It translates to CASRQSGSYGYTF.

CDR3 coding DNA: TGCGCCAGCAGCTATTTGGACAGGGGCGGTGGCTACACCTTC. It encodes CASSYLDRGGGYTF. J is TRBJ1-2 and V is TRBV5-1; 9 bases are shared with TRBD1. After removal of 3 bases from V and 7 bases from J, the junction contained 7 bases not matched to a gene. The CDR3 runs to 14 residues. Germline lookup yields CDR1 SGHRS and CDR2 YFSETQ.

The V and J genes are TRBV7-9 and TRBJ2-7, with D possibly TRBD1 on 7 matching bases. Germline CDR1 is SEHNR and CDR2 is FQNEAQ (reference sequence). This CDR3 is 14 amino acids long. Deletions cut 5 bases from V and 3 bases from J, with 14 bases between. The CDR3 protein is CASSERQGGYEQYF. The CDR3, as DNA: TGTGCCAGCAGCGAGAGACAGGGAGGCTACGAGCAGTACTTC.

The V call is TRBV4-3, the J call TRBJ2-1; D is possibly TRBD2 (6 bases). The V and J ends lost 4 bases and 7 bases respectively, with 11 bases between them. The germline V gene encodes CDR1 LGHNA and CDR2 YSLEER. This CDR3 is built from 13 residues. The CDR3 protein is CASSRGLANEQFF. For the CDR3, the DNA is TGCGCCAGCAGCCGGGGACTCGCTAATGAGCAGTTCTTC.

The genes are TRBV30 and TRBJ1-6, with D hard to call. In germline, CDR1 is GTSNPN, CDR2 SVGIG (reference sequence). This CDR3 comprises 15 residues. Trimming took off 2 bases at V and 0 bases at J, with 8 bases between the two ends. The CDR3 reads CAWSRVNSYNSPLHF. CDR3 in DNA: TGTGCCTGGAGTCGAGTAAACTCCTATAATTCACCCCTCCACTTT.

The chain is built from TRBV5-4 and TRBJ2-3; TRBD2 matches 14 bases. After removal of 7 bases from V and 3 bases from J, the junction contained 13 bases not matched to a gene. Germline V lookup: CDR1 SGHNT, CDR2 YYREEE (reference sequence). The CDR3 runs to 18 residues. CDR3 residues: CASGTYGTSGRGTDTQYF. Here the CDR3 DNA reads TGTGCCAGCGGGACCTACGGGACTAGCGGGAGAGGAACAGATACGCAGTATTTT.

This chain links TRBV24-1 with TRBJ2-3, with a possible D match to TRBD1 (5 bases). V was clipped by 0 bases and J by 0 bases, with 6 bases between them. This CDR3 comprises 15 residues. CDR1 KGHDR and CDR2 SFDVKD come from the germline V gene. CDR3 amino acids: CATSDLGASTDTQYF. In DNA, the CDR3 is TGTGCCACCAGTGATTTGGGGGCTAGCACAGATACGCAGTATTTT.

The rearrangement links TRBV28 to TRBJ2-7; 10 bases match TRBD2. CDR1 and CDR2 (germline): MDHEN, SYDVKM. This CDR3 has 15 amino acids. Trimming took 5 bases from V and 6 from J; bases not matched to a gene: 10. CDR3 region: CASSPSLAGVGEQYF. The CDR3 DNA sequence: TGTGCCAGCAGTCCATCGCTAGCGGGAGTGGGCGAGCAGTACTTC.

The J gene is TRBJ2-7, the V gene TRBV6-6; 7 nucleotides match TRBD1. The CDR3 runs 13 residues. Unmatched junction bases numbered 6, after V lost 9 bases and J lost 1 base. Germline lookup yields CDR1 MNHNY and CDR2 SVGAGI (reference sequence). CDR3 coding DNA: TGTGCCAGTTCCCCGGGACAGTCCTACGAGCAGTACTTC. Residues: CASSPGQSYEQYF.

This chain uses TRBV28 with TRBJ1-2; D might be TRBD1 (6 bases). CDR3 length equals 14 residues. Germline V gene sequence: CDR1 MDHEN, CDR2 SYDVKM. Trimming stripped 1 base from V and 0 bases from J, with 6 bases between. DNA for the CDR3: TGTGCCAGCAGTTTATACAGGGCTAACTATGGCTACACCTTC. Its protein product is CASSLYRANYGYTF.

V is TRBV3-1 (or the pseudogene TRBV3-2) and J is TRBJ2-1; D possibly corresponds to TRBD2 (5 bases). CDR3 length equals 12 residues. Trimming pared 1 base from V and 10 bases from J, leaving 8 bases between. Germline V gene sequence: CDR1 LGHDT, CDR2 YNNKEL (reference sequence). As DNA, the CDR3 is TGTGCCAGCAGCCAAGTCAGCGGAGAGCAGTTCTTC. It codes for CASSQVSGEQFF.

This chain connects TRBV4-1 to TRBJ2-6; tentative D call: TRBD2 (5 bases). The CDR3 spans 17 residues. Trimming pared 0 bases from V and 0 bases from J, leaving 9 bases between. In germline, CDR1 is MGHRA, CDR2 YSYEKL. The CDR3 region is CASSQDLGSSGANVLTF. DNA of the CDR3: TGCGCCAGCAGCCAAGATTTGGGGAGCTCTGGGGCCAACGTCCTGACTTTC.

This rearrangement joins TRBV5-3 to TRBJ2-7; D is ambiguous. TRBV5-3 is identified as an open reading frame with a role that is uncertain. This CDR3 spans 11 amino acids. V lost 1 base to trimming and J lost 3 bases, with 2 bases between them. The CDR3 reads CARSLYYEQYF. CDR3 bases: TGTGCCAGAAGCTTGTACTACGAGCAGTACTTC.

This clone was found once. The rearrangement joins TRBV6-1 to TRBJ2-2; D is undetermined. The CDR3 contains 15 residues. From germline, CDR1 is MNHNS and CDR2 SASEGT. V was clipped by 3 bases and J by 6 bases, with 14 bases between them. This chain's CDR3 is CASSESGRIAGELFF. The CDR3 nucleotides read TGTGCCAGCAGTGAGTCAGGCAGAATCGCCGGGGAGCTGTTTTTT.

This rearrangement joins TRBV9 to TRBJ2-6; a weak D match, TRBD1 (5 bases). Trimming cost V 0 bases and J 3 bases, with 10 bases left between them. CDR1 SGDLS and CDR2 YYNGEE come from the germline V gene. The CDR3 has 16 amino acids. The chain's CDR3 is CASSVAGQSGANVLTF. CDR3 in DNA: TGTGCCAGCAGCGTAGCAGGGCAGAGTGGGGCCAACGTCCTGACTTTC.